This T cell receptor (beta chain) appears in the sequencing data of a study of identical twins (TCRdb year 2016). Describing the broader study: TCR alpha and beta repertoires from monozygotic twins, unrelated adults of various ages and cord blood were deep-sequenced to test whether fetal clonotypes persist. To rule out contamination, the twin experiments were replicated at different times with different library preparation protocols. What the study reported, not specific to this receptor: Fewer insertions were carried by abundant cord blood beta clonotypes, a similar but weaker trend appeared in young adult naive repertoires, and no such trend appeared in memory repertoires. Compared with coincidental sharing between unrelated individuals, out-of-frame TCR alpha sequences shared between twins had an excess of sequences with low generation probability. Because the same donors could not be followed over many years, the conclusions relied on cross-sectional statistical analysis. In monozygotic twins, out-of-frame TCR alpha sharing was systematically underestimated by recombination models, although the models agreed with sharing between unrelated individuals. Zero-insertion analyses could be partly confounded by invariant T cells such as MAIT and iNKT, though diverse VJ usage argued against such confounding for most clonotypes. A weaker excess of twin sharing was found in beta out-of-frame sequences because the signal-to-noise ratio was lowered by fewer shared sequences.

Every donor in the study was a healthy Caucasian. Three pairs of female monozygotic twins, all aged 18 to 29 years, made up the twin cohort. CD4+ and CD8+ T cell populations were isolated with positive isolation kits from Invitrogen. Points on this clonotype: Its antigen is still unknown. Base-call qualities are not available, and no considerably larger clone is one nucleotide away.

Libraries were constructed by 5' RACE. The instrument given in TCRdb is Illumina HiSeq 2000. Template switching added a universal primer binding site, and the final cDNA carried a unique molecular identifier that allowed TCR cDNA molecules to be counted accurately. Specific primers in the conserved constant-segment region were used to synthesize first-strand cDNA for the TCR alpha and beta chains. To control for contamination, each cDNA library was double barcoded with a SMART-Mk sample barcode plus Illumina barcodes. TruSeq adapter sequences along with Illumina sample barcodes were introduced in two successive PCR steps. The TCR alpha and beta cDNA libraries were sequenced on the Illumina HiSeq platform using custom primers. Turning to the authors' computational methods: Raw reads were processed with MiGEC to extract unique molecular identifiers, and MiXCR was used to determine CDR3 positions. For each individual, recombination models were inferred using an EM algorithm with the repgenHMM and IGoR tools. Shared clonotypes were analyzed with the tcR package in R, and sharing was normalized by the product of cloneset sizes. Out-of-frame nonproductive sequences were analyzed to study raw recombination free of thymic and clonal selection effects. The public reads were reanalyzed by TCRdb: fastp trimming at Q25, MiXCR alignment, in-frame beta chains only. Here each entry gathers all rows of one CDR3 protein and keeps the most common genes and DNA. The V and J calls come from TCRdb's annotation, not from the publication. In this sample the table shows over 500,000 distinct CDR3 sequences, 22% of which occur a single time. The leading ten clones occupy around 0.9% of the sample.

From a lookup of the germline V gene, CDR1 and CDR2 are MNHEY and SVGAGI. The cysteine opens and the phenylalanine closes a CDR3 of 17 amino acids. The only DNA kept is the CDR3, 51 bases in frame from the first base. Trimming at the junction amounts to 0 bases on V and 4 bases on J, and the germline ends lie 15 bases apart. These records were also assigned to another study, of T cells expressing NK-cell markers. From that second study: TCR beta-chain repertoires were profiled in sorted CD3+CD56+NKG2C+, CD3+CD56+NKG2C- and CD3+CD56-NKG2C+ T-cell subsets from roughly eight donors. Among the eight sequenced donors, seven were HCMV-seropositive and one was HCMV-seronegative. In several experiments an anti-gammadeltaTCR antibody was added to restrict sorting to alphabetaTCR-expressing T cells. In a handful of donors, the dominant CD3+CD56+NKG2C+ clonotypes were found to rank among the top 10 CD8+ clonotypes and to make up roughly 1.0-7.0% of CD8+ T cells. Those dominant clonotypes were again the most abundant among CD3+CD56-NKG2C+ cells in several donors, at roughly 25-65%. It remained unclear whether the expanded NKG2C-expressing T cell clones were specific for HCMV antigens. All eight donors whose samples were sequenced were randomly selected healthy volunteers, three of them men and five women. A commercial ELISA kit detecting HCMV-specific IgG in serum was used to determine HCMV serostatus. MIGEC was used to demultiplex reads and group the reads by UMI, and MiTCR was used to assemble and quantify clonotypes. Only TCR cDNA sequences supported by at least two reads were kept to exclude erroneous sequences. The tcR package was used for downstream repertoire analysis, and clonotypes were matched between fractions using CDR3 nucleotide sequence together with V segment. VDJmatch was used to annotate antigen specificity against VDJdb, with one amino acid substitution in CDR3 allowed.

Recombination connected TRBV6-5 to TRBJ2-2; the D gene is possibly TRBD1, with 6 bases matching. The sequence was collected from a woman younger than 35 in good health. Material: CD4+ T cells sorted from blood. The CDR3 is CASSYSSAGDRTGELFF. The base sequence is TGTGCCAGCAGTTACTCGTCGGCAGGGGATCGCACCGGGGAGCTGTTTTTT.